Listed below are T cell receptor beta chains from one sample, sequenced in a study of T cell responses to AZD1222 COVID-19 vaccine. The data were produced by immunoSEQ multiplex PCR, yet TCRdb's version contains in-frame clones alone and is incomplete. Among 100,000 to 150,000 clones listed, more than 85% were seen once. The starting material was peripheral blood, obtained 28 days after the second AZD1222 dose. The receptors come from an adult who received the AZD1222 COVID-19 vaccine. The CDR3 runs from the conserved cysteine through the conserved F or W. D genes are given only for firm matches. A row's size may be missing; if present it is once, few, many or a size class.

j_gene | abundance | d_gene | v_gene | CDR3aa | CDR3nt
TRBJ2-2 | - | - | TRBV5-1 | CASSAQGTGELFF | TGCGCCAGCAGCGCTCAGGGCACCGGGGAGCTGTTTTTT
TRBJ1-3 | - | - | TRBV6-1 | CASSESSGNTIYF | TGTGCCAGCAGTGAAAGCTCTGGAAACACCATATATTTT
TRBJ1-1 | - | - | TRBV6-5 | CASSSHLNRNTEAFF | TGTGCCAGCAGTTCCCATCTTAACCGGAACACTGAAGCTTTCTTT
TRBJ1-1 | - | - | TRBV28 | CASSSPTGGNTEAFF | TGTGCCAGCAGTTCCCCCACGGGGGGTAACACTGAAGCTTTCTTT
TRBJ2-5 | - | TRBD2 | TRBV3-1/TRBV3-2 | CASSRYGGGKETQYF | TGTGCCAGCAGCCGGTATGGGGGGGGAAAAGAGACCCAGTACTTC
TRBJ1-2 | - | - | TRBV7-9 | CASSLGGGGYTF | TGTGCCAGCAGCTTGGGAGGGGGTGGCTACACCTTC
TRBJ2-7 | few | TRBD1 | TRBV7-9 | CASSSPGTGNSYEQYF | TGTGCCAGCAGCTCGCCCGGGACAGGGAACTCCTACGAGCAGTACTTC
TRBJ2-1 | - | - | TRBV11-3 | CASSRGNEQFF | TGTGCCAGCAGCCGGGGCAATGAGCAGTTCTTC
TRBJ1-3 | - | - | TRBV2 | CASSIPTVDSGNTIYF | TGTGCCAGCAGTATCCCCACAGTGGACTCTGGAAACACCATATATTTT
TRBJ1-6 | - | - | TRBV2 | CASSELLGGSPLHF | TGTGCCAGCAGTGAACTCCTAGGGGGATCACCCCTCCACTTT
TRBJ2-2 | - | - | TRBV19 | CASSPHLTGELFF | TGTGCCAGTAGTCCGCACTTGACCGGGGAGCTGTTTTTT
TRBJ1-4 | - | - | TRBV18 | CASSSISTNEKLFF | TGTGCCAGCTCATCGATCTCAACTAATGAAAAACTGTTTTTT
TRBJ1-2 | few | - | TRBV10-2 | CASSEGSYGYTF | TGCGCCAGCAGTGAGGGCAGCTATGGCTACACCTTC
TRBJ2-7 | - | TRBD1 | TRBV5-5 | CASSLIEGQNYEQYF | TGTGCCAGCAGCTTGATAGAGGGACAGAACTACGAGCAGTACTTC
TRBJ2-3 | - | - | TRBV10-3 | CAISERDTQYF | TGTGCCATCAGTGAACGTGATACGCAGTATTTT
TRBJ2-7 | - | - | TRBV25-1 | CASTGGWRQYF | TGTGCCAGCACCGGGGGATGGAGGCAGTACTTC
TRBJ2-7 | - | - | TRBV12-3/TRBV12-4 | CASSLGGEQYF | TGTGCCAGCAGTTTAGGGGGGGAGCAGTACTTC
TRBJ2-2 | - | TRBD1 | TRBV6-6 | CASNGQGPGGELFF | TGTGCCAGCAATGGACAGGGGCCGGGCGGGGAGCTGTTTTTT
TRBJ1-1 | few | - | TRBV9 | CASSVNGGRTEAFF | TGTGCCAGCAGCGTAAACGGGGGGCGGACTGAAGCTTTCTTT
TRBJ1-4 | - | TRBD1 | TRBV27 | CASSSQGATNEKLFF | TGTGCCAGCAGTTCCCAGGGGGCAACTAATGAAAAACTGTTTTTT
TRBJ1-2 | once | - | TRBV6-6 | CASSYRPAVRDGYTF | TGTGCCAGCAGTTACCGCCCGGCAGTCAGGGATGGCTACACCTTC
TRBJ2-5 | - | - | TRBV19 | CASTRGQGYQETQYF | TGTGCCAGTACGCGTGGGCAGGGGTACCAAGAGACCCAGTACTTC
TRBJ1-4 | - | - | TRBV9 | CASSVASGHRGEKLFF | TGTGCCAGCAGCGTTGCCTCGGGACACCGGGGAGAAAAACTGTTTTTT
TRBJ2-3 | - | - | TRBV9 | CATGSGTDTQYF | TGTGCCACCGGGAGCGGCACAGATACGCAGTATTTT
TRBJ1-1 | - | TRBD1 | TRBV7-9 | CASSPRQGNTEAFF | TGTGCCAGCAGCCCAAGACAGGGGAACACTGAAGCTTTCTTT
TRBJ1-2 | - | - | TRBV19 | CASKTRQGSYGYTF | TGTGCCAGTAAAACCCGCCAGGGGAGTTATGGCTACACCTTC
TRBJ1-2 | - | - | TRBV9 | CASSVEEGYGYTF | TGTGCCAGCAGCGTAGAGGAGGGCTATGGCTACACCTTC
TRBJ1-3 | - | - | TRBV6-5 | CASSYRASGGNTIYF | TGTGCCAGCAGTTACAGGGCCTCGGGGGGAAACACCATATATTTT
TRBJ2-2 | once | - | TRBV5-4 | CASSFGGDYANTGELFF | TGTGCCAGCAGCTTCGGTGGAGATTACGCGAACACCGGGGAGCTGTTTTTT
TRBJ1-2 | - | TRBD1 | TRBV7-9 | CASSPFGQGDGYTF | TGTGCCAGCAGCCCCTTCGGACAGGGGGATGGCTACACCTTC
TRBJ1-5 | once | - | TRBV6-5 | CASSQGTNQPQHF | TGTGCCAGCAGCCAAGGGACAAATCAGCCCCAGCATTTT
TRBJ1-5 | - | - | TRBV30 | CAWSVRGAGNQPQHF | TGTGCCTGGAGTGTACGAGGGGCGGGCAATCAGCCCCAGCATTTT
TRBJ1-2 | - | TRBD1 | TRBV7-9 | CASSSTGDYGYTF | TGTGCCAGCAGCTCGACAGGGGACTATGGCTACACCTTC
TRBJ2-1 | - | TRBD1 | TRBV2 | CASSRQGTWNEQFF | TGTGCCAGCAGCCGACAGGGGACATGGAATGAGCAGTTCTTC